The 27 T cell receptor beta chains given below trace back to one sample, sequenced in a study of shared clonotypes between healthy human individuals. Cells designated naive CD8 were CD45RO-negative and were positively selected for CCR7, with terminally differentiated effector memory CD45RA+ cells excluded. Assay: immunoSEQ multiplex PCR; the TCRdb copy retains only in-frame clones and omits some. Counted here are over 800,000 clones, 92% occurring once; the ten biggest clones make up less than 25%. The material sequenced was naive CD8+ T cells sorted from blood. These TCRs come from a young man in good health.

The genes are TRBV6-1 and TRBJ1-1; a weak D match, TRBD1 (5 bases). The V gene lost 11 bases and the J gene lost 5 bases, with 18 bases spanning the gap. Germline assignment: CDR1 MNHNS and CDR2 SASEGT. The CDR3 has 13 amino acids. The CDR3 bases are TGTGCCGGAGATGGAGGGGTAGGGACTGAAGCTTTCTTT. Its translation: CAGDGGVGTEAFF.

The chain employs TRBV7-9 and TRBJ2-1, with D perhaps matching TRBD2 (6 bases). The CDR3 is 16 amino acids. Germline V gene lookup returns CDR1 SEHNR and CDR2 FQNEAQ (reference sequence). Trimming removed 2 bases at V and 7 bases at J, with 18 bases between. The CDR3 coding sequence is TGTGCCAGCAGCTTAACGGGAGTAGTTCAAGATAATGAGCAGTTCTTC. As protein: CASSLTGVVQDNEQFF.

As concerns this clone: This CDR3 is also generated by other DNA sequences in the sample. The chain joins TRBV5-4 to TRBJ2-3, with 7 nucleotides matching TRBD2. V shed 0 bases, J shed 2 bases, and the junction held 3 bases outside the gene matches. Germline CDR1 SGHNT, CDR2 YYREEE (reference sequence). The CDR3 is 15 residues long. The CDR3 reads CASSLGLAVTDTQYF. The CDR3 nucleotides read TGTGCCAGCAGCTTGGGACTAGCTGTCACAGATACGCAGTATTTT.

In DNA form, the CDR3 reads TGTGCCAGCAGCGTAGGTGGCGTACCCTCTGGAAACACCATATATTTT. It translates to CASSVGGVPSGNTIYF. This sequence joins TRBV9 and TRBJ1-3, with unresolved D. The CDR3 contains 16 residues. Germline lookup yields CDR1 SGDLS and CDR2 YYNGEE. The V end lost 0 bases, the J end lost 0 bases, and 10 bases lay between the germline ends. Full variable domain (rest looked up from reference TRBV9 and TRBJ1-3): DSGVTQTPKHLITATGQRVTLRCSPRSGDLSVYWYQQSLDQGLQFLIQYYNGEERAKGNILERFSAQQFPDLHSELNLSSLELGDSALYFCASSVGGVPSGNTIYFGEGSWLTVV.

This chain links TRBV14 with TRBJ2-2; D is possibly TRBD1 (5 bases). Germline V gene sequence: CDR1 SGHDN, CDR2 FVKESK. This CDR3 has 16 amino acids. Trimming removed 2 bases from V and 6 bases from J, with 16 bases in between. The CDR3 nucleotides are TGTGCCAGCAGCCAAAACCGCTGGGGCAGGTCCGGGGAGCTGTTTTTT. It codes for CASSQNRWGRSGELFF.

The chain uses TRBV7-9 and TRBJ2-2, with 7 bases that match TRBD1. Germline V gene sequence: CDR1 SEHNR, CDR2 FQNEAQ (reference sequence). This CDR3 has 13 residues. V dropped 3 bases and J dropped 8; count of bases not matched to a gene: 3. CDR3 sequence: CASSFRGFGELFF. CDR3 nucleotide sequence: TGTGCCAGCAGCTTCAGGGGGTTTGGGGAGCTGTTTTTT. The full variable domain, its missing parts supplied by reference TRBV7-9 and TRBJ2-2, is DTGVSQNPRHKITKRGQNVTFRCDPISEHNRLYWYRQTLGQGPEFLTYFQNEAQLEKSRLLSDRFSAERPKGSFSTLEIQRTEQGDSAMYLCASSFRGFGELFFGEGSRLTVL.

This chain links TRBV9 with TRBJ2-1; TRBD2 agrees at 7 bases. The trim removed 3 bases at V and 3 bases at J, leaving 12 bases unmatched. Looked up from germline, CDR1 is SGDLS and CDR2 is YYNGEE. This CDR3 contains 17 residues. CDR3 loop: CASSEGWTRKIYNEQFF. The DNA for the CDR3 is TGTGCCAGCAGCGAGGGTTGGACTAGGAAGATCTACAATGAGCAGTTCTTC. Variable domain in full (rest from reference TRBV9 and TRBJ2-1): DSGVTQTPKHLITATGQRVTLRCSPRSGDLSVYWYQQSLDQGLQFLIQYYNGEERAKGNILERFSAQQFPDLHSELNLSSLELGDSALYFCASSEGWTRKIYNEQFFGPGTRLTVL.

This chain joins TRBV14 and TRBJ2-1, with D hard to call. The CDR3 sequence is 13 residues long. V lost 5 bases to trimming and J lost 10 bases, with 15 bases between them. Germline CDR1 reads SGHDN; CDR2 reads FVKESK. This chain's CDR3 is CASSTTHAREQFF. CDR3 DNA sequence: TGTGCCAGCAGCACCACTCATGCTCGGGAGCAGTTCTTC.

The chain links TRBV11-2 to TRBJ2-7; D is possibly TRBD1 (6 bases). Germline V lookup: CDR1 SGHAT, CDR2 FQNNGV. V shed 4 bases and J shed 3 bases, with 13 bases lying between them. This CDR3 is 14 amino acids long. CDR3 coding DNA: TGTGCCAGCAGCTCCTGGGGGCCCGACTACGAGCAGTACTTC. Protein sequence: CASSSWGPDYEQYF.

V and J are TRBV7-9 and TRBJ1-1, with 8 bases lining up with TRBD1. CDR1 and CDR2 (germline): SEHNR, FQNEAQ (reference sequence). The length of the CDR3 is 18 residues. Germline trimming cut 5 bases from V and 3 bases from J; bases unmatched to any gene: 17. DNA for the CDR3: TGTGCCAGCAGCCCCCCCGCAGGGGGCATTATTCGGTACACTGAAGCTTTCTTT. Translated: CASSPPAGGIIRYTEAFF.

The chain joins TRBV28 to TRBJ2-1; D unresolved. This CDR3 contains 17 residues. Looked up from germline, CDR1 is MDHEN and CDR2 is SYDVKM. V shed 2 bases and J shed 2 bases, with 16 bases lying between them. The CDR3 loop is CASSLRDRNQAYNEQFF. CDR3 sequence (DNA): TGTGCCAGCAGTTTAAGGGATAGGAATCAAGCCTACAATGAGCAGTTCTTC.

CDR3 residues: CASSIPTGGWDMGNQPQHF. In DNA form, the CDR3 reads TGTGCCAGTAGTATTCCGACAGGGGGCTGGGATATGGGCAATCAGCCCCAGCATTTT. The V and J genes are TRBV19 and TRBJ1-5; 10 bases agree with TRBD1. The CDR3 covers 19 residues. Germline V gene data show CDR1 as LNHDA and CDR2 as SQIVND (reference sequence). Trimming cost V 3 bases and J 2 bases; bases outside gene matches: 13.

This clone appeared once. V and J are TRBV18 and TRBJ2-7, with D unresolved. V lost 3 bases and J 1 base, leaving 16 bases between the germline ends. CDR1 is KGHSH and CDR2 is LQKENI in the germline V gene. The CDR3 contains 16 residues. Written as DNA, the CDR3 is TGTGCCAGCTCACCGAGAAGGGTCTCGCATTCCTACGAGCAGTACTTC. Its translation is CASSPRRVSHSYEQYF.

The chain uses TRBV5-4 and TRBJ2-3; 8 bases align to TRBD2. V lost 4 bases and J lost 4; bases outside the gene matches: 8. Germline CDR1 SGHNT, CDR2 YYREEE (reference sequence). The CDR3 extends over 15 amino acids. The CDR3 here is CASSQAGAPPDTQYF. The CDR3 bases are TGTGCCAGCAGCCAAGCGGGAGCCCCCCCAGATACGCAGTATTTT.

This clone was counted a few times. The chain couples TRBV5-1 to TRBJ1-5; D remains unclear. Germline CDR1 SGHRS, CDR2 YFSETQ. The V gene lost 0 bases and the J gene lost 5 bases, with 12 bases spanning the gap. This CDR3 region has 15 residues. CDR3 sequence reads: CASSLGWGSDQPQHF. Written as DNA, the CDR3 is TGCGCCAGCAGCTTGGGATGGGGAAGTGATCAGCCCCAGCATTTT.

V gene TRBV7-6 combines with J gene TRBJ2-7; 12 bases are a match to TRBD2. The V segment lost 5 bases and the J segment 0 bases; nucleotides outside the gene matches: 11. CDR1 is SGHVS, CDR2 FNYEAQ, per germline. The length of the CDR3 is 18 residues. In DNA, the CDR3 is TGTGCCAGCAGCCCTAGCGGGAGGGGGGAGTTAAGCTCCTACGAGCAGTACTTC. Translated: CASSPSGRGELSSYEQYF.

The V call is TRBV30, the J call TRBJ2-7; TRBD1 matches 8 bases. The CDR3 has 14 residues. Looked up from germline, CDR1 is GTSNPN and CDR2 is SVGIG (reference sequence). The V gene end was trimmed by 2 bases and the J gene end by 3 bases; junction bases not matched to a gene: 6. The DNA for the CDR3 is TGTGCCTGGAGTCTTGCGGGACAGGACTACGAGCAGTACTTC. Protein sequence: CAWSLAGQDYEQYF.

CDR3 residues: CASSSKDRTKTKIKFYEQYF. In DNA form, the CDR3 reads TGTGCCAGCAGTTCCAAGGACAGAACCAAAACAAAGATTAAATTCTACGAGCAGTACTTC. The gene calls are TRBV28 and TRBJ2-7, with a possible D match to TRBD1 (6 bases). This CDR3 is 20 amino acids long. Germline V gene lookup returns CDR1 MDHEN and CDR2 SYDVKM. The germline V and J ends were trimmed by 4 bases and 3 bases, with 31 bases remaining between them.

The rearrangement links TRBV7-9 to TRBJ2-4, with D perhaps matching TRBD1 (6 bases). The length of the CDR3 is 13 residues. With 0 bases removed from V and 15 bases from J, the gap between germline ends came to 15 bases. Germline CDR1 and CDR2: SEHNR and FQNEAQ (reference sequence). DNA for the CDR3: TGTGCCAGCAGCTTAGCGCTAGAGGGGGATCTGTACTTC. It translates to CASSLALEGDLYF.

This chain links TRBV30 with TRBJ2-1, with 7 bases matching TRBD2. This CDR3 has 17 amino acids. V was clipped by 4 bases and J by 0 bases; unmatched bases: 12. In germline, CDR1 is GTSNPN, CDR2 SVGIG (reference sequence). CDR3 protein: CAWIWGGPEGSYNEQFF. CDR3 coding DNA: TGTGCCTGGATCTGGGGGGGACCAGAGGGCTCCTACAATGAGCAGTTCTTC.

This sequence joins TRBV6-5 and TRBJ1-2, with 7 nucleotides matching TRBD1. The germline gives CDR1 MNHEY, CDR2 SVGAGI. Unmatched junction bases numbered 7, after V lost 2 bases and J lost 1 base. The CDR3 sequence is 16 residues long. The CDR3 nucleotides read TGTGCCAGCAGTTACGCCGGGACAGAATATAACTATGGCTACACCTTC. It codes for CASSYAGTEYNYGYTF.

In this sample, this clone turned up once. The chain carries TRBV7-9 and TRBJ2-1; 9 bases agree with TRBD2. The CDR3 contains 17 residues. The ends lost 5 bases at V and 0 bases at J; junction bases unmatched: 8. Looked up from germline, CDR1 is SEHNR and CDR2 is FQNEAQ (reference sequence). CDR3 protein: CASSPVEREVSYNEQFF. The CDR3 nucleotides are TGTGCCAGCAGCCCAGTAGAGCGGGAGGTCTCCTACAATGAGCAGTTCTTC. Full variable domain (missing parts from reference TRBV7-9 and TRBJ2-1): DTGVSQNPRHKITKRGQNVTFRCDPISEHNRLYWYRQTLGQGPEFLTYFQNEAQLEKSRLLSDRFSAERPKGSFSTLEIQRTEQGDSAMYLCASSPVEREVSYNEQFFGPGTRLTVL.

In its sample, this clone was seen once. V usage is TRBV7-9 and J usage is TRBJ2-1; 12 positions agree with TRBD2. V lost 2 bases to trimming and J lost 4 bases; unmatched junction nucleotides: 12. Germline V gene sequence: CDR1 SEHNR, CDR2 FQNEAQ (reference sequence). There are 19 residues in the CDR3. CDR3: CASSLPQPLAGGRYNEQFF. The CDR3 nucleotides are TGTGCCAGCAGCTTACCGCAACCTCTAGCGGGAGGGCGGTACAATGAGCAGTTCTTC. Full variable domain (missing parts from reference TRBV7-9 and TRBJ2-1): DTGVSQNPRHKITKRGQNVTFRCDPISEHNRLYWYRQTLGQGPEFLTYFQNEAQLEKSRLLSDRFSAERPKGSFSTLEIQRTEQGDSAMYLCASSLPQPLAGGRYNEQFFGPGTRLTVL.

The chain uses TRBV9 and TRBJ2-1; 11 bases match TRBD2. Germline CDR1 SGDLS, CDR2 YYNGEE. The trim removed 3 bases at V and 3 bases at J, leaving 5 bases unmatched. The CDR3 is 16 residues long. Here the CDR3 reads CASSARTSGGYNEQFF. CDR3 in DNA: TGTGCCAGCAGCGCCCGTACTAGCGGGGGCTACAATGAGCAGTTCTTC.

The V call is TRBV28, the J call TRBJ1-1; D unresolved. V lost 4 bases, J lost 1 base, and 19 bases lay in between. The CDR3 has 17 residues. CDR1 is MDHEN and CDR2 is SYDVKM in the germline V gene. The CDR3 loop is CASSSPNILTANTEAFF. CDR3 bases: TGTGCCAGCAGTTCACCGAACATTCTAACAGCGAACACTGAAGCTTTCTTT.

CDR3 residues: CASSLGGTSGSRDNEQFF. CDR3 nucleotide sequence: TGTGCCAGCAGCTTAGGAGGGACTAGCGGGAGTAGGGACAATGAGCAGTTCTTC. V is TRBV11-2 and J is TRBJ2-1; 14 bases line up with TRBD2. Germline loops: CDR1 SGHAT, CDR2 FQNNGV. V shed 1 base and J 5 bases; nucleotides not matched to a gene: 7. This CDR3 has 18 residues. The whole variable domain, filled in from reference TRBV11-2 and TRBJ2-1, reads EAGVAQSPRYKIIEKRQSVAFWCNPISGHATLYWYQQILGQGPKLLIQFQNNGVVDDSQLPKDRFSAERLKGVDSTLKIQPAKLEDSAVYLCASSLGGTSGSRDNEQFFGPGTRLTVL.

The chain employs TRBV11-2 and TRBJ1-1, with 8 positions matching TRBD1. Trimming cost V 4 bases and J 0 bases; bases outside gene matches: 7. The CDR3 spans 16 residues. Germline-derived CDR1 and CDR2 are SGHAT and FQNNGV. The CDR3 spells CASSWGVQGVNTEAFF. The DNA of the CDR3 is TGTGCCAGCAGCTGGGGGGTACAGGGGGTGAACACTGAAGCTTTCTTT.